Below, 22 T cell receptor beta chains from the same sample are listed, as sequenced in a study of cytomegalovirus exposure and HLA in healthy donors (dated by TCRdb to about 2017). Libraries were built with the immunoSEQ multiplex PCR assay. A mixture of 60 forward primers for TCR Vbeta segments and 13 reverse primers for TCR Jbeta segments was used in the multiplex PCR. TCRdb carries this immuneACCESS record with in-frame sequences only. Its versions omit some clonotypes, under half of them owing to an unresolved V gene in the studies checked, with the rest unexplained. The sample table contains about 160,000 clones; only one count was recorded for 70% to 85% of them. The ten largest clones add up to 3.5% to 5% of the sample. Sequences were obtained from PBMCs. The receptor source for this set is a man aged 35 to 55 in good health and CMV-seronegative.

The chain couples TRBV10-3 to TRBJ2-2; 7 nucleotides agree with TRBD1. There are 18 residues in the CDR3. Per the germline V gene, CDR1 is ENHRY and CDR2 is SYGVKD. With V trimmed by 2 bases and J by 1 base, 10 bases remained unmatched. CDR3 nucleotides: TGTGCCATCAGTGAGCTCCCGGGACAGTGGGGGAACACCGGGGAGCTGTTTTTT. Translated: CAISELPGQWGNTGELFF.

The count of this clone is one. The V call is TRBV4-2, the J call TRBJ1-4; D possibly corresponds to TRBD1 (5 bases). Trimming removed 0 bases at V and 0 bases at J, with 14 bases between. Per the germline V gene, CDR1 is LGHNA and CDR2 is YNFKEQ. There are 18 residues in the CDR3. CDR3 nucleotide sequence: TGTGCCAGCAGCCAAGATACGCGCAGGGCTGCAACTAATGAAAAACTGTTTTTT. It encodes CASSQDTRRAATNEKLFF.

In the case of this clone: Sequence at one end of the junction differs from germline and may be a read error. J is TRBJ2-7 and V is TRBV9; 8 bases are a match to TRBD2. This CDR3 is built from 15 residues. Germline CDR1 reads SGDLS; CDR2 reads YYNGEE. CDR3 amino acids: CASSALAGPFYERYF. The CDR3 nucleotides read TGTGCCAGCAGTGCCTTAGCGGGGCCGTTCTACGAGCGGTACTTC.

V is TRBV15 and J is TRBJ1-2, with D possibly matching TRBD1 (5 bases). Trimming shortened V by 2 bases and J by 8 bases, and 12 bases separated the two germline ends. The CDR3 extends over 13 amino acids. Germline V gives CDR1 LNHNV, CDR2 YYDKDF (reference sequence). CDR3 protein: CATSRPGGTGYTF. The CDR3 coding sequence is TGTGCCACCAGCAGACCCGGGGGGACCGGCTACACCTTC.

Notes on this clone: One base away lies a much larger clone, so this may be a sequencing read error. This rearrangement joins TRBV28 to TRBJ1-1; TRBD1 aligns across 9 bases. Trimming took 6 bases from V and 0 from J; bases not matched to a gene: 2. The CDR3 totals 14 residues. Germline V gene data show CDR1 as MDHEN and CDR2 as SYDVKM. The CDR3 coding sequence is TGTGCCAGCAGGTACAGGGGGCTGAACACTGAAGCTTTCTTT. Residues: CASRYRGLNTEAFF.

The chain employs TRBV10-1 and TRBJ2-1; 7 positions match TRBD2. With V trimmed by 3 bases and J by 3 bases, 8 bases remained unmatched. CDR1 is WNHNN, CDR2 SYGVQD, per germline (reference sequence). The CDR3 runs to 16 residues. CDR3 protein: CASSDLASGNYNEQFF. In DNA form, the CDR3 reads TGCGCCAGCAGTGATCTGGCTAGCGGAAACTACAATGAGCAGTTCTTC.

V gene TRBV7-2 combines with J gene TRBJ1-4; 8 positions match TRBD1. This CDR3 region has 15 residues. CDR1 is SGHTA, CDR2 FQGNSA, per germline. The V and J ends lost 4 bases and 0 bases, in that order; junction bases with no gene match: 1. The CDR3 loop reads CASSSQGATNEKLFF. The DNA for the CDR3 is TGTGCCAGCAGCTCACAGGGGGCAACTAATGAAAAACTGTTTTTT. Full variable domain (missing parts from reference TRBV7-2 and TRBJ1-4): GAGVSQSPSNKVTEKGKDVELRCDPISGHTALYWYRQSLGQGLEFLIYFQGNSAPDKSGLPSDRFSAERTGGSVSTLTIQRTQQEDSAVYLCASSSQGATNEKLFFGSGTQLSVL.

This clone was observed once. The V and J genes are TRBV7-9 and TRBJ2-7; D gene uncertain. The CDR3 is 11 amino acids. CDR1 is SEHNR and CDR2 is FQNEAQ in the germline V gene (reference sequence). V lost 5 bases to trimming and J lost 7 bases, with 9 bases between them. The CDR3 loop is CASSVGWEQYF. The CDR3 DNA reads as TGTGCCAGCAGCGTCGGTTGGGAGCAGTACTTC. Full variable domain (outside the CDR3, taken from reference TRBV7-9 and TRBJ2-7): DTGVSQNPRHKITKRGQNVTFRCDPISEHNRLYWYRQTLGQGPEFLTYFQNEAQLEKSRLLSDRFSAERPKGSFSTLEIQRTEQGDSAMYLCASSVGWEQYFGPGTRLTVT.

The chain is built from TRBV5-1 and TRBJ1-2, with unresolved D. Per germline, CDR1 SGHRS and CDR2 YFSETQ. This CDR3 has 16 amino acids. V was trimmed by 4 bases and J by 3 bases, leaving 19 bases between them. The CDR3 DNA reads TGCGCCAGCAGCCCGAGTGCCAAGGGAGGTGACTATGGCTACACCTTC. Amino acids: CASSPSAKGGDYGYTF.

This clone has only a few counts. This chain connects TRBV11-2 to TRBJ1-1, with 9 bases fitting TRBD1. Germline CDR1 reads SGHAT; CDR2 reads FQNNGV. The J segment lost 10 bases and the V segment lost 6 bases, leaving 9 bases of the junction unmatched. The CDR3 covers 13 residues. The CDR3 sequence: CASRPTGGWGAFF. The CDR3 DNA is TGTGCCAGCAGGCCTACAGGGGGCTGGGGAGCTTTCTTT.

The chain's CDR3 is CSVGGGAGVYNEQFF. CDR3 nucleotides: TGCAGCGTGGGGGGAGGGGCGGGGGTTTACAATGAGCAGTTCTTC. The V and J genes are TRBV29-1 and TRBJ2-1; 7 nucleotides line up with TRBD2. V gave up 6 bases and J gave up 4 bases; unmatched junction bases: 12. Germline V gene data show CDR1 as SQVTM and CDR2 as ANQGSEA. CDR3 length equals 15 residues.

The chain employs TRBV30 and TRBJ1-1; 7 bases map to TRBD1. The CDR3 runs 12 residues. J lost 4 bases, V lost 6 bases, and 5 bases had no gene match. Germline CDR1 and CDR2: GTSNPN and SVGIG (reference sequence). Written as DNA, the CDR3 is TGTGCCTGCATACAGGGGTCCACTGAAGCTTTCTTT. Its translation is CACIQGSTEAFF.

This chain uses TRBV2 with TRBJ2-5; TRBD1 might be the D (5 bases). The J call may be wrong; the DNA end is better matched by TRBJ2-7. This CDR3 is built from 14 residues. Germline V gene lookup returns CDR1 SNHLY and CDR2 FYNNEI. The CDR3 DNA sequence: TGTGCCAGCACCGGAATGCCAGGGTTCAACGAGCAGTACTTC. The encoded protein is CASTGMPGFNEQYF.

This clone occurred a few times. The chain couples TRBV5-1 to TRBJ2-3, with a weak D call TRBD1 (5 bases). With 4 bases removed from V and 0 bases from J, the gap between germline ends came to 18 bases. CDR3 length: 17 amino acids. Germline V lookup: CDR1 SGHRS, CDR2 YFSETQ. The CDR3 DNA reads TGCGCCAGCAGCCTCGGTAGGGGCCTAAGTAGCACAGATACGCAGTATTTT. Amino acids: CASSLGRGLSSTDTQYF.

The rearrangement joins TRBV27 to TRBJ1-1; 9 nucleotides match TRBD1. Germline V gene data show CDR1 as MNHEY and CDR2 as SMNVEV (reference sequence). This CDR3 is 16 amino acids long. V gave up 3 bases and J gave up 6 bases; unmatched junction bases: 11. The CDR3 is CASSLDRGLPGAEAFF. The CDR3 coding sequence is TGTGCCAGCAGTTTGGACAGGGGCCTCCCGGGGGCTGAAGCTTTCTTT.

This chain links TRBV9 with TRBJ1-2, with 8 bases lining up with TRBD1. J was trimmed by 7 bases and V by 8 bases; bases with no gene match: 7. The CDR3 runs 12 residues. The germline CDR1 and CDR2 sequences are SGDLS and YYNGEE. CDR3: CASSTGVSGYTF. In nucleotides, the CDR3 is TGTGCCAGTTCGACAGGGGTCAGTGGCTACACCTTC.

Details on this clone: One end of the junction fails to match germline, which may point to a read error. The chain employs TRBV7-7 and TRBJ2-5; a weak D match, TRBD2 (6 bases). The CDR3 consists of 14 residues. CDR1 and CDR2 (germline): SSHAT, FNYEAQ (reference sequence). CDR3 bases: TGTGCTAGCAGCCCGTCGCGGGGTTGGGAGACCCAGTACTTC. It translates to CASSPSRGWETQYF.

This chain connects TRBV5-1 to TRBJ2-7; 11 positions agree with TRBD2. Trimming cost V 4 bases and J 3 bases; bases outside gene matches: 6. The CDR3 sequence is 15 residues long. The germline V gene has CDR1 SGHRS and CDR2 YFSETQ. CDR3 in DNA: TGCGCCAGCAGCCGGGGGACTAGCGGAAACTACGAGCAGTACTTC. Translated: CASSRGTSGNYEQYF.

The V gene is TRBV6-5, the J gene TRBJ1-1, with 8 bases that match TRBD1. The V gene's germline CDR1 is MNHEY and CDR2 SVGAGI. The CDR3 loop spans 15 amino acids. V shed 5 bases, J shed 4 bases, and the junction held 9 bases outside the gene matches. CDR3 in DNA: TGTGCCAGCAGTCTGGACAGGGATGGAGGCACTGAAGCTTTCTTT. This gives the protein CASSLDRDGGTEAFF.

The chain links TRBV5-1 to TRBJ1-1, with 12 bases identical to TRBD1. V lost 2 bases to trimming and J lost 6 bases; unmatched junction nucleotides: 2. The germline CDR1 and CDR2 sequences are SGHRS and YFSETQ. This CDR3 comprises 14 residues. The CDR3 DNA is TGCGCCAGCAGCTTCGGGACAGGGGGCCCTGAAGCTTTCTTT. Amino acid sequence: CASSFGTGGPEAFF.

The chain has TRBV5-1 and TRBJ1-3; 7 bases are shared with TRBD1. The CDR3 length is 14 residues. J gave up 3 bases and V 4 bases, and 4 bases lay outside the gene matches. Germline assignment: CDR1 SGHRS and CDR2 YFSETQ. The CDR3, as DNA: TGCGCCAGCAGCCCACAGGGGTATGGAAACACCATATATTTT. Its protein product is CASSPQGYGNTIYF.

The rearrangement uses TRBV6-1 and TRBJ1-2, with unresolved D. The CDR3 spans 17 residues. V lost 3 bases and J 4 bases, leaving 21 bases between the germline ends. CDR1 is MNHNS and CDR2 is SASEGT in the germline V gene. This chain's CDR3 is CASSDRASSPHSYGYTF. The CDR3 nucleotides are TGTGCCAGCAGTGATCGAGCGAGTAGTCCCCATTCCTATGGCTACACCTTC.